This TCR beta chain was sequenced for a study of T cell responses to AZD1222 COVID-19 vaccine. Method: immunoSEQ multiplex PCR; TCRdb's copy keeps in-frame clones and lacks some. Of approximately 92,000 clones detected, about 89% appear once; the ten largest clones hold under 10%. The V end was cut by 3 bases, the J end by 3 bases, with 7 bases between. Per the germline V gene, CDR1 is SGDLS and CDR2 is YYNGEE. There are 13 residues in the CDR3. The gene calls are TRBV9 and TRBJ1-5; D unclear. Specimen: peripheral blood, collected on day 0 of AZD1222 vaccination. The receptor's source is an adult in good health. The CDR3 nucleotides are TGTGCCAGCAGCGCCTTGGACAATCAGCCCCAGCATTTT. Protein product: CASSALDNQPQHF. Complete variable domain (other parts from reference TRBV9 and TRBJ1-5): DSGVTQTPKHLITATGQRVTLRCSPRSGDLSVYWYQQSLDQGLQFLIQYYNGEERAKGNILERFSAQQFPDLHSELNLSSLELGDSALYFCASSALDNQPQHFGDGTRLSIL.